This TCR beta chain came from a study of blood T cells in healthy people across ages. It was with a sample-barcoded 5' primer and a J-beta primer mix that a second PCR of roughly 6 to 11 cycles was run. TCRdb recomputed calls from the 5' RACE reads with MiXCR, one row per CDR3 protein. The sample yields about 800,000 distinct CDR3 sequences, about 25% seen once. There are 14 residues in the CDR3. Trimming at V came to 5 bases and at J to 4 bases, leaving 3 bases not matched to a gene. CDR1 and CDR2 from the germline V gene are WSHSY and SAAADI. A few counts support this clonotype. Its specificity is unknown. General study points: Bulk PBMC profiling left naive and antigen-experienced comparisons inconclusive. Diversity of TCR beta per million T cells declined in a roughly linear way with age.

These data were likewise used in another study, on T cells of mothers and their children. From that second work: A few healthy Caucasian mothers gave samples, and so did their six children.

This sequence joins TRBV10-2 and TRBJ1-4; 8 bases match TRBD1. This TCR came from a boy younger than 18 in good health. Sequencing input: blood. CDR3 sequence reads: CASSHRGSNEKLFF. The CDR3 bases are TGCGCCAGCAGTCACAGGGGGAGTAATGAAAAACTGTTTTTT.